One sample yielded the 12 T cell receptor beta chains listed below, sequenced in a study of response to subunit inactivated influenza vaccine. MiXCR, run by TCRdb on the RT-PCR reads, gives a single entry per CDR3 protein. Of roughly 650,000 distinct CDR3 sequences in the sample, more than 15% are singletons; the top ten hold roughly 12%. Sequences were derived from PBMCs from blood, sampled 11 to 12 days after vaccination. Source of these receptors: a man between 45 and 60 years old who received an inactivated influenza vaccine.

V usage is TRBV13 and J usage is TRBJ2-7, with 7 bases fitting TRBD2. The junction had 13 bases not matched to a gene; V was cut back by 5 bases and J by 6 bases. CDR3 size: 15 residues. Germline V CDR1 and CDR2: PRHDT, FYEKMQ (reference sequence). CDR3 sequence reads: CASSQLAHPSSEQYF. The DNA for the CDR3 is TGTGCCAGCAGCCAACTAGCGCATCCTTCTTCCGAGCAGTACTTC.

At least ten counts were recorded for this clonotype. The chain links TRBV20-1 to TRBJ1-1; TRBD1 is a possible D gene (5 bases). CDR3 length: 13 amino acids. The germline V gene encodes CDR1 DFQATT and CDR2 SNEGSKA (reference sequence). Trimming left V 0 bases short and J 5 bases short, with 10 bases between. CDR3: CSARDHWGTEAFF. In DNA, the CDR3 is TGCAGTGCTAGAGATCATTGGGGGACTGAAGCTTTCTTT.

This clonotype was seen only a few times. DNA for the CDR3: TGTGCCAGCAGCTTAATATTTGACAGCTCCAAAAACATTCAGTACTTC. Translating gives CASSLIFDSSKNIQYF. The rearrangement links TRBV7-9 to TRBJ2-4, with D possibly matching TRBD1 (5 bases). CDR3 length: 16 residues. The V gene's germline CDR1 is SEHNR and CDR2 FQNEAQ (reference sequence). Trimming took off 2 bases at V and 2 bases at J, with 13 bases between the two ends.

The V call is TRBV7-3, the J call TRBJ2-7; tentatively, D is TRBD1 (5 bases). CDR1 and CDR2 from the germline V gene are SGHTA and FQGTGA. This CDR3 region has 16 residues. Trimming removed 2 bases at V and 5 bases at J, with 19 bases between. The CDR3 nucleotides read TGTGCCAGCAGCTTATCGTGGACGGCCAGGGTGGACGAGCAGTACTTC. Translating it yields CASSLSWTARVDEQYF.

Only a few counts were recorded for this clonotype. The J gene is TRBJ2-3, the V gene TRBV6-5; D gene unclear. Germline-derived CDR1 and CDR2 are MNHEY and SVGAGI. V gave up 4 bases and J gave up 5 bases, with 10 bases separating them. The CDR3 is made up of 13 amino acids. CDR3 in DNA: TGTGCCAGCAGTTCCCTGGTGGGAGATACGCAGTATTTT. Translation: CASSSLVGDTQYF.

This clonotype was picked up a small number of times. V gene TRBV20-1 combines with J gene TRBJ2-1; 10 bases line up with TRBD2. V dropped 0 bases and J dropped 9; count of bases not matched to a gene: 8. Germline CDR1 is DFQATT and CDR2 is SNEGSKA (reference sequence). The CDR3 loop spans 15 amino acids. The CDR3 bases are TGCAGTGCTAGAGATCCTAGCGGGAGCGGAGTTGAGCAGTTCTTC. Amino acids: CSARDPSGSGVEQFF.

The chain links TRBV30 to TRBJ1-1; D uncertain. Trimming removed 5 bases at V and 7 bases at J, with 20 bases between. This CDR3 comprises 14 residues. Germline loops: CDR1 GTSNPN, CDR2 SVGIG (reference sequence). The CDR3 DNA sequence: TGTGCCTGGGGCAAGAAAGGCTCACAGATTGAAGCTTTCTTT. This gives the protein CAWGKKGSQIEAFF. The variable domain in full, with the rest retrieved from reference TRBV30 and TRBJ1-1, is SQTIHQWPATLVQPVGSPLSLECTVEGTSNPNLYWYRQAAGRGLQLLFYSVGIGQISSEVPQNLSASRPQDRQFILSSKKLLLSDSGFYLCAWGKKGSQIEAFFGQGTRLTVV.

The gene calls are TRBV6-1 and TRBJ1-5; 7 nucleotides align to TRBD1. CDR1 is MNHNS, CDR2 SASEGT, per germline. V lost 10 bases and J lost 6; bases outside the gene matches: 12. This CDR3 has 14 amino acids. The CDR3 is CATAEGAGSQPQHF. DNA for the CDR3: TGTGCCACCGCCGAGGGGGCAGGGAGTCAGCCCCAGCATTTT.

The table lists this clonotype with many counts. The rearrangement joins TRBV7-2 to TRBJ2-7; D may be TRBD1 (5 bases). The germline V gene encodes CDR1 SGHTA and CDR2 FQGNSA. V lost 1 base and J lost 1, with 11 bases in between. The CDR3 totals 15 residues. Written as DNA, the CDR3 is TGTGCCAGCAGCTTAGACAGGACCAAATCCTACGAGCAGTACTTC. Protein: CASSLDRTKSYEQYF.

Only a few counts were recorded for this clonotype. This sequence joins TRBV24-1 and TRBJ2-5, with D perhaps TRBD2 (5 bases). The ends were cut back, 9 bases at V and 1 base at J, with 14 bases in the middle. This CDR3 comprises 14 residues. Germline V lookup: CDR1 KGHDR, CDR2 SFDVKD. The CDR3 spells CATGGFGSQETQYF. CDR3 nucleotide sequence: TGTGCCACCGGAGGTTTTGGCTCCCAAGAGACCCAGTACTTC.

Ten or more counts support this clonotype. The chain uses TRBV12-3 or TRBV12-4 and TRBJ2-2; D is undetermined. V lost 10 bases and J lost 3, with 9 bases in between. The CDR3 sequence is 12 residues long. Here the CDR3 reads CATPGDTGELFF. The CDR3, as DNA: TGTGCCACCCCTGGGGACACCGGGGAGCTGTTTTTT.

This clonotype was observed a handful of times. The chain recombines TRBV6-2 or TRBV6-3 with TRBJ2-7, with TRBD2 as a possible D gene (5 bases). V was clipped by 5 bases and J by 2 bases, with 13 bases between them. The germline gives CDR1 MNHEY, CDR2 SVGEGT. This CDR3 has 14 amino acids. The CDR3 protein is CASSTVRAAYEQYF. The CDR3 DNA reads TGTGCCAGCAGTACGGTGCGGGCCGCCTACGAGCAGTACTTC.